Following are 9 T cell receptor beta chains from one sample sequenced in a study of blood T cell repertoires in COVID-19. Libraries were prepared by immunoSEQ multiplex PCR; TCRdb keeps only in-frame clonotypes and omits some of them. The table has 200,000 or so clones, around 83% seen once. Sample: peripheral blood. These TCRs come from a human donor in a cohort sampled during active COVID-19.

The J gene is TRBJ2-4, the V gene TRBV18; 7 nucleotides agree with TRBD1. In germline, CDR1 is KGHSH, CDR2 LQKENI. The V and J ends lost 5 bases and 10 bases, in that order; junction bases with no gene match: 8. The CDR3 is 13 residues long. The DNA for the CDR3 is TGTGCCAGCTCATCTGGACAGGAGAGAATTCAGTACTTC. Translation: CASSSGQERIQYF.

This chain uses TRBV5-4 with TRBJ2-7; 9 nucleotides line up with TRBD2. V lost 4 bases, J lost 6 bases, and 8 bases stayed unmatched. The CDR3 is 14 residues long. The germline CDR1 and CDR2 sequences are SGHNT and YYREEE (reference sequence). CDR3 sequence: CASSPGGRAPEQYF. CDR3 coding DNA: TGTGCCAGCAGCCCCGGCGGGAGGGCCCCCGAGCAGTACTTC.

The chain has TRBV28 and TRBJ2-5; D might be TRBD1 (6 bases). This CDR3 has 13 residues. Per the germline V gene, CDR1 is MDHEN and CDR2 is SYDVKM. V lost 6 bases and J 4 bases, leaving 12 bases between the germline ends. The CDR3 loop reads CASSEGTLETQYF. As DNA, the CDR3 is TGTGCCAGCAGCGAAGGGACACTAGAGACCCAGTACTTC.

This chain links TRBV5-4 with TRBJ1-1; maybe TRBD1 (6 bases). V was clipped by 2 bases and J by 0 bases, with 11 bases between them. The length of the CDR3 is 15 residues. The germline V gene has CDR1 SGHNT and CDR2 YYREEE (reference sequence). CDR3: CASSFIDRMNTEAFF. CDR3 in DNA: TGTGCCAGCAGCTTCATCGACAGGATGAACACTGAAGCTTTCTTT.

The chain uses TRBV2 and TRBJ1-5, with 7 bases fitting TRBD1. The germline V gene has CDR1 SNHLY and CDR2 FYNNEI. V trimming: 6 bases; J trimming: 7 bases; junction bases outside the gene matches: 15. CDR3 size: 16 residues. The CDR3 protein is CASRATGWDTGQPQHF. CDR3 bases: TGTGCCAGCAGGGCGACAGGGTGGGACACAGGGCAGCCCCAGCATTTT.

The chain recombines TRBV27 with TRBJ1-1; D possibly corresponds to TRBD1 (5 bases). The CDR3 sequence is 13 residues long. Germline V gives CDR1 MNHEY, CDR2 SMNVEV (reference sequence). Trimming removed 7 bases from V and 6 bases from J, with 15 bases in between. The CDR3 bases are TGTGCCAGCAAGACAGTGAGTAGACCTGAAGCTTTCTTT. Translation gives CASKTVSRPEAFF.

The CDR3: CASSWTGNEKLFF. The CDR3 bases are TGCGCCAGCAGCTGGACAGGCAATGAAAAACTGTTTTTT. The chain joins TRBV5-1 to TRBJ1-4; TRBD1 agrees at 7 bases. Trimming took 3 bases from V and 5 from J; bases not matched to a gene: 1. Germline V gene lookup returns CDR1 SGHRS and CDR2 YFSETQ. The CDR3 extends over 13 amino acids.

This clone appeared once. CDR3 region: CASSLAAGYYGYTF. The CDR3 DNA reads TGTGCCAGCAGCTTGGCCGCAGGATACTATGGCTACACCTTC. The V call is TRBV5-6, the J call TRBJ1-2; D unclear. Per the germline V gene, CDR1 is SGHDT and CDR2 is YYEEEE. This CDR3 spans 14 amino acids. V was shortened by 0 bases and J by 3 bases, with 9 bases between the two germline ends. Full variable domain (rest looked up from reference TRBV5-6 and TRBJ1-2): DAGVTQSPTHLIKTRGQQVTLRCSPKSGHDTVSWYQQALGQGPQFIFQYYEEEERQRGNFPDRFSGHQFPNYSSELNVNALLLGDSALYLCASSLAAGYYGYTFGSGTRLTVV.

This clone has a handful of counts. This chain links TRBV28 with TRBJ2-5; 7 nucleotides line up with TRBD1. Losses at the gene ends were 6 bases for V and 2 bases for J; bases not matched to a gene: 6. Germline V gene data show CDR1 as MDHEN and CDR2 as SYDVKM. The CDR3 is 14 residues long. The CDR3 is CASRGQNLQETQYF. CDR3 sequence (DNA): TGTGCCAGCAGGGGACAGAATTTACAAGAGACCCAGTACTTC.